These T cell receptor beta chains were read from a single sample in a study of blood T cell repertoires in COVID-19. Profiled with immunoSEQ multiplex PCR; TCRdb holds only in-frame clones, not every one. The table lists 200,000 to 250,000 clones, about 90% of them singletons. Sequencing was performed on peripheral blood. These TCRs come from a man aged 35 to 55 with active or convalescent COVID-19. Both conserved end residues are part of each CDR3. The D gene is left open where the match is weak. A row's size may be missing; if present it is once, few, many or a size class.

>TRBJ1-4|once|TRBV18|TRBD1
CASSPGTGLEKLFF
TGTGCCAGCTCACCGGGGACAGGCCTTGAAAAACTGTTTTTT
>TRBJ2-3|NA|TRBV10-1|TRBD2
CASSPGTSAADTQYF
TGCGCCAGCAGTCCCGGGACTAGCGCAGCAGATACGCAGTATTTT
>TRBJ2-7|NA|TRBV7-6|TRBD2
CASSPGTSGTYEQYF
TGTGCCAGCAGCCCAGGGACTAGCGGGACCTACGAGCAGTACTTC
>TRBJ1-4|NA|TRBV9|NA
CASSVGPVSNEKLFF
TGTGCCAGCAGCGTAGGCCCCGTGAGTAATGAAAAACTGTTTTTT
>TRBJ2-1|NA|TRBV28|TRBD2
CASSFYRGGPDEQFF
TGTGCCAGCAGTTTTTATAGGGGAGGGCCCGATGAGCAGTTCTTC
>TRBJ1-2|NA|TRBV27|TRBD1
CASPDRDYGYTF
TGTGCCAGCCCCGACAGGGACTATGGCTACACCTTC
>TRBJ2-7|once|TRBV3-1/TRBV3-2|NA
CASSLIVGEQYF
TGTGCCAGCAGCCTCATAGTCGGCGAGCAGTACTTC
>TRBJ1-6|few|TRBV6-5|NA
CASSYTWTAYNSPLHF
TGTGCCAGCAGTTACACTTGGACAGCCTATAATTCACCCCTCCACTTT
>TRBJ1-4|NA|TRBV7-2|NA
CASSSRLDGGELFF
TGTGCCAGCAGCTCTCGTTTGGACGGGGGTGAACTGTTTTTT
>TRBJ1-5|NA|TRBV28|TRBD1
CASSFLTGTGRRQPQHF
TGTGCCAGCAGTTTCCTTACCGGGACAGGGAGGAGGCAGCCCCAGCATTTT
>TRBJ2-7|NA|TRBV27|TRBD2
CALFVRLRLAGTYEQYF
TGTGCCCTTTTCGTGAGGTTACGACTAGCGGGAACCTACGAGCAGTACTTC
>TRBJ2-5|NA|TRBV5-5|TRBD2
CASKRRGVTGETQYF
TGTGCCAGCAAACGCCGGGGGGTGACCGGGGAGACCCAGTACTTC
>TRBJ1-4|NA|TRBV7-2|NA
CASSSRTAPKLFF
TGTGCCAGCAGCTCCAGGACAGCCCCAAAACTGTTTTTT
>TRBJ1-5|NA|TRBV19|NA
CASSIDRSKGYDQPQHF
TGTGCCAGTAGTATAGATCGGTCTAAGGGGTACGATCAGCCCCAGCATTTT
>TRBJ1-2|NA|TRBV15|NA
CATSKGVTNYGYTF
TGTGCCACCAGTAAAGGGGTTACCAACTATGGCTACACCTTC
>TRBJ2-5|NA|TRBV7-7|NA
CASSLMGTGGQTQYF
TGTGCTAGCAGCTTAATGGGGACCGGGGGACAGACCCAGTACTTC
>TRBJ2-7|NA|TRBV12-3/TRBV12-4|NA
CASSPDSYEQYF
TGTGCCAGCAGTCCAGATTCCTACGAGCAGTACTTC
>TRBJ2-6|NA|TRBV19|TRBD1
CASSKQGGRSGANVLTF
TGTGCCAGTAGTAAACAGGGGGGAAGGTCTGGGGCCAACGTCCTGACTTTC
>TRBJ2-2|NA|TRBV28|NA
CASSPRPQGTGELFF
TGTGCCAGCAGTCCCCGCCCGCAGGGGACCGGGGAGCTGTTTTTT
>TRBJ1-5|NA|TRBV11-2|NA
CASSLGVNQPQHF
TGTGCCAGCAGTTTGGGAGTCAATCAGCCCCAGCATTTT
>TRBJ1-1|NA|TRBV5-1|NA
CASSSTGVGTEAFF
TGCGCCAGCAGCTCGACAGGAGTTGGGACTGAAGCTTTCTTT
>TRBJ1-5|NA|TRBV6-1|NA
CASSEQYSNQPQHF
TGTGCCAGCAGTGAACAGTATAGCAATCAGCCCCAGCATTTT
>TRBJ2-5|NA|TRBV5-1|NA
CASSLGTTGPSRRQETQYF
TGCGCCAGCAGCTTGGGTACGACAGGTCCCTCACGACGCCAAGAGACCCAGTACTTC
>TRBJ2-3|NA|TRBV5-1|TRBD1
CASSLDRGRTDTQYF
TGCGCCAGCAGCTTGGACAGGGGGCGTACAGATACGCAGTATTTT
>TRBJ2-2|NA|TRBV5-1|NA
CASGPLPRLGGVSGELFF
TGCGCCAGCGGGCCTCTCCCCCGGCTCGGAGGGGTTAGCGGGGAGCTGTTTTTT
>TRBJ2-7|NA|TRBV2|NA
CASSEVAVTYEQYF
TGTGCCAGCAGTGAAGTGGCGGTCACCTACGAGCAGTACTTC
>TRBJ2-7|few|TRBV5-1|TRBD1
CASSTARGTGTYEQYF
TGCGCCAGCAGCACTGCCCGGGGGACAGGGACCTACGAGCAGTACTTC
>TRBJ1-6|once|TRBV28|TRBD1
CASRSTGGMAPLHF
TGTGCCAGCAGATCGACAGGGGGTATGGCACCCCTCCACTTT
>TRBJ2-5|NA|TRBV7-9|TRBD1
CASSLVAGGIGETQYF
TGTGCCAGCAGCTTAGTGGCAGGGGGCATCGGGGAGACCCAGTACTTC
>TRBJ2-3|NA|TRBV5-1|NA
CASLLGGGAGTDTQYF
TGCGCCAGCCTCTTGGGGGGGGGCGCCGGGACAGATACGCAGTATTTT
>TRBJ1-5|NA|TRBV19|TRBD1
CASSIGTVNQPQHF
TGTGCCAGTAGTATCGGGACAGTGAATCAGCCCCAGCATTTT
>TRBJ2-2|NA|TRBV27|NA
CASSYTFNTGELFF
TGTGCCAGCAGTTACACGTTTAACACCGGGGAGCTGTTTTTT
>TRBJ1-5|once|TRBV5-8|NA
CASIPRGSNQPQHF
TGTGCCAGCATACCACGAGGGTCCAATCAGCCCCAGCATTTT
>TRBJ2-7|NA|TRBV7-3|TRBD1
CASAEQGAVYEQYF
TGTGCCAGCGCTGAACAGGGGGCCGTCTACGAGCAGTACTTC
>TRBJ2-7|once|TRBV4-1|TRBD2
CASSQLRTSGSPGGSYEQYF
TGCGCCAGCAGCCAACTACGGACTAGCGGTTCCCCGGGGGGCTCCTACGAGCAGTACTTC
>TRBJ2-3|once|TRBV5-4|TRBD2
CASSPGLAAPDTQYF
TGTGCCAGCAGCCCGGGACTAGCGGCCCCAGATACGCAGTATTTT
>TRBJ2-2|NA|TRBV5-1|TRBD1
CASSLDRGLGTGELFF
TGCGCCAGCAGCTTGGACAGGGGGCTCGGGACCGGGGAGCTGTTTTTT
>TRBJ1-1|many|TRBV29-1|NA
CSVDRQDLNTEAFF
TGCAGCGTTGACAGACAGGACCTGAACACTGAAGCTTTCTTT
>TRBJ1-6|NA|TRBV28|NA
CASRYGGAIYNSPLHF
TGTGCCAGCAGATATGGGGGGGCGATCTATAATTCACCCCTCCACTTT
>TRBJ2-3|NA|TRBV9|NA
CASSVGLGRGTDTQYF
TGTGCCAGCAGCGTAGGATTGGGCAGGGGCACAGATACGCAGTATTTT
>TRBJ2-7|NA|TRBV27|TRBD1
CASSEPGQGVYEQYF
TGTGCCAGCAGTGAGCCGGGACAGGGGGTCTACGAGCAGTACTTC
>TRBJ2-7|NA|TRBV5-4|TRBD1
CASSLRTGYEQYF
TGTGCCAGCAGCTTGCGGACAGGCTACGAGCAGTACTTC
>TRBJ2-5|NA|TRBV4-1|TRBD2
CASSRRGLAGGQETQYF
TGCGCCAGCAGCCGACGCGGACTAGCGGGGGGCCAAGAGACCCAGTACTTC
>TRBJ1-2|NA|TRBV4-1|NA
CASSQFFGDGSYGYTF
TGCGCCAGCAGCCAATTTTTTGGAGATGGGTCCTATGGCTACACCTTC
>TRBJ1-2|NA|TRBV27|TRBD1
CASTEDRGLGGYTF
TGTGCCAGCACGGAAGACAGGGGGCTAGGAGGCTACACCTTC
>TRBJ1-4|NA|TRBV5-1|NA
CASSLVSVMGGLTEKLFF
TGCGCCAGCAGCTTGGTGTCGGTTATGGGGGGGTTGACCGAAAAACTGTTTTTT
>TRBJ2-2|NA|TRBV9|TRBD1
CASSPTGGGTGELFF
TGTGCCAGCAGTCCCACAGGGGGCGGCACCGGGGAGCTGTTTTTT
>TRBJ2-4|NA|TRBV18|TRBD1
CASSQPGGDWNIQYF
TGTGCCAGCTCACAACCAGGGGGCGATTGGAACATTCAGTACTTC
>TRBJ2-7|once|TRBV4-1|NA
CASSQVRGKNEQYF
TGCGCCAGCAGCCAAGTTAGGGGGAAGAACGAGCAGTACTTC
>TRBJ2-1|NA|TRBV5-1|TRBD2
CASSFGLAGGLDEQFF
TGCGCCAGCAGCTTCGGACTAGCGGGAGGATTGGATGAGCAGTTCTTC
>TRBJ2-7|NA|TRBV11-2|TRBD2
CASSSLAGGSYEQYF
TGTGCCAGCAGCTCACTAGCGGGGGGTTCCTACGAGCAGTACTTC
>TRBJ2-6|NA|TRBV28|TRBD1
CASIRAGGIGANVLTF
TGTGCCAGCATAAGGGCAGGGGGCATTGGGGCCAACGTCCTGACTTTC
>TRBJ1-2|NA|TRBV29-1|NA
CSARGQEGYGYTF
TGCAGCGCCCGAGGGCAGGAAGGCTATGGCTACACCTTC
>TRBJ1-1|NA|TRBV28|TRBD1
CASRGTGGLNTEAFF
TGTGCCAGCAGGGGGACAGGGGGTTTGAACACTGAAGCTTTCTTT